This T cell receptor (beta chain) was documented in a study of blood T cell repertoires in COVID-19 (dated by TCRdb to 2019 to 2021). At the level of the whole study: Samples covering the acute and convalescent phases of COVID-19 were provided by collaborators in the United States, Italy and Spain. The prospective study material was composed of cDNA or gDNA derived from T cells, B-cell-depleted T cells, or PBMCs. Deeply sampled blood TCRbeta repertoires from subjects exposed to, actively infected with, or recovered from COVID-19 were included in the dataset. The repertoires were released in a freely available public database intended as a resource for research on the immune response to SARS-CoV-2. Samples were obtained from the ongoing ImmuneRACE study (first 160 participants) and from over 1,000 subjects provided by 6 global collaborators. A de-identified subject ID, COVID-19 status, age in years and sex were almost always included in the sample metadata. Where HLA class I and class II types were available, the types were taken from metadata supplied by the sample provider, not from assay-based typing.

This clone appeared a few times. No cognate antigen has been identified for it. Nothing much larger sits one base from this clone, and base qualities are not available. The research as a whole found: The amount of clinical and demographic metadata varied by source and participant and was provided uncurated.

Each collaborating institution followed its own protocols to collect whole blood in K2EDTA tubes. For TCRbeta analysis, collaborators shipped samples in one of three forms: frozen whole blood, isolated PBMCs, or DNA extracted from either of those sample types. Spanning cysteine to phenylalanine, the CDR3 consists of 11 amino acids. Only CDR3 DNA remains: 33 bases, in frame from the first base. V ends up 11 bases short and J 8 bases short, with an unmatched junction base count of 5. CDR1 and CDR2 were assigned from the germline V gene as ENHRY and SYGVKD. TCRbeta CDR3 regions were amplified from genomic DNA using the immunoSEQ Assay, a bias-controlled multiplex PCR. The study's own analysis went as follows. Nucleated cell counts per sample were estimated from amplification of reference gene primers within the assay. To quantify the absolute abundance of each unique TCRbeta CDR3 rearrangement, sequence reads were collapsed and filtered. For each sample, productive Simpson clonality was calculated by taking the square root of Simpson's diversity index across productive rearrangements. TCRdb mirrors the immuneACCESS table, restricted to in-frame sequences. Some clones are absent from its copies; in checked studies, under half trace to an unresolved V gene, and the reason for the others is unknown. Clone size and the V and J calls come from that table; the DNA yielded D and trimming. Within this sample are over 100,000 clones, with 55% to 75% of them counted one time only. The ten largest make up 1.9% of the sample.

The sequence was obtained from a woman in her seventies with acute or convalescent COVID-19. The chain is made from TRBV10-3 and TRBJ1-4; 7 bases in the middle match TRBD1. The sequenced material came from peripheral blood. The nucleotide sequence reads TGTGCCTCCGGACAGGAGGAAAAACTGTTTTTT. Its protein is CASGQEEKLFF.